The text below deals with one TCR beta chain. Its specific antigen is unknown. Qualities for individual bases were not recorded, and no much larger clone is one base off. The data are from a study of blood T cell repertoires in COVID-19 (dated by TCRdb to 2018 to 2021). Background on the whole study: Samples covering the acute and convalescent phases of COVID-19 were provided by collaborators in the United States, Italy and Spain. Where HLA class I and class II types were available, the types were taken from metadata supplied by the sample provider, not from assay-based typing. Nearly every sample came with metadata listing a de-identified subject ID, COVID-19 status, age in years and sex. Samples came from the ongoing ImmuneRACE study (first 160 participants) plus 1,254 subjects from 6 global collaborators. The material from the prospective study consisted of cDNA or gDNA derived from T cells, B-cell-depleted T cells, or PBMCs. Subjects who had been exposed to COVID-19, were actively infected with it, or had recovered from it provided the deeply sampled blood TCRbeta repertoires that made up the dataset. The repertoires were made available in a free public database intended to serve as a resource for research on the immune response to SARS-CoV-2. General findings and caveats noted by the study authors: The quantity of clinical and demographic metadata differed by source and by participant and was supplied without curation.

From a lookup of the germline V gene (reference sequence), CDR1 and CDR2 are MNHEY and SMNVEV. The CDR3 runs 18 amino acids, cysteine and phenylalanine included. The kept DNA is CDR3 alone, 54 bases in frame from the first base. Clipping removes 4 bases from V and 4 bases from J, with 13 as the unmatched junction base count. Whole blood was collected in K2EDTA tubes by collaborating institutions according to the institutions' own protocols. Collaborator samples were shipped for TCRbeta analysis as frozen whole blood, isolated PBMCs, or DNA extracted from either sample type. TCRbeta CDR3 regions were amplified from genomic DNA by means of the immunoSEQ Assay, a bias-controlled multiplex PCR. Turning to the authors' computational methods: Within the assay, amplification of reference gene primers was used to estimate how many nucleated cells each sample contained. To quantify the absolute abundance of each unique TCRbeta CDR3 rearrangement, sequence reads were collapsed and filtered. Productive Simpson clonality was computed per sample as the square root of Simpson's diversity index over productive rearrangements. In TCRdb, the immuneACCESS table is reduced to in-frame sequences with V and J assigned. These tables do not hold every clone; where another copy was compared, an unresolved V gene accounts for under half, and the others remain unexplained. V, J and clone size are those of that table, while D and trimming were read from the DNA. The sample includes around 100,000 clones, with roughly 89% observed a single time. The ten largest clones represent 4.5% to 6% of the sample.

Sequencing was done on a sample of peripheral blood. The chain joins TRBV27 to TRBJ1-6; 7 junctional bases match TRBD1. The source is a man aged 65-85 years with acute or convalescent COVID-19. The encoded CDR3 is CASSSRATGAWYNSPLHF. The DNA sequence reads TGTGCCAGCAGTTCTCGGGCTACAGGGGCCTGGTATAATTCACCCCTCCACTTT.